This T cell receptor (beta chain) was sequenced for a study of molecular identifiers for immune sequencing clone quantification. The wider study: Naive CD8 cell RNA, from about 20,000 or 100,000 cells, was split five ways in replicates, with four sequenced.

TCRdb re-derived calls from the PCR reads in MiXCR, one entry per CDR3 protein. The sample lists some 93,000 distinct CDR3 sequences, 21% seen once, with about 0.95% in the top ten. This clonotype has just a few counts. Its target is not known. General study findings and limits: Clones exceeding 20 RNA copies carried over 97% of effector molecules but under 1% of naive-cell molecules. Because of identical TCR molecules sharing a barcode, sizes of highly expanded clones could be underestimated.

Germline CDR1 MDHEN, CDR2 SYDVKM. The length of the CDR3 is 13 residues. Trimming shortened V by 7 bases and J by 4 bases, and 14 bases separated the two germline ends. RNA fractions of 10%, 30% or 50% and about 18,000 to 1,000,000 sorted cells were the source of naive CD8 libraries. The sequenced sample was naive CD8+ T cells from blood, with Jurkat cell RNA spiked in. The subset is: FACS-sorted CD8+CD4-CCR7+CD45RA+ naive T cells. The receptor's source is a human donor in good health. Some libraries in this study had Jurkat cell RNA spiked in. V is TRBV28 and J is TRBJ2-7; D uncertain. The CDR3 sequence: CASTDPSPYEQYF. The CDR3 bases are TGTGCCAGCACTGACCCTTCCCCTTACGAGCAGTACTTC. The variable domain in full, with the rest retrieved from reference TRBV28 and TRBJ2-7, is DVKVTQSSRYLVKRTGEKVFLECVQDMDHENMFWYRQDPGLGLRLIYFSYDVKMKEKGDIPEGYSVSREKKERFSLILESASTNQTSMYLCASTDPSPYEQYFGPGTRLTVT.